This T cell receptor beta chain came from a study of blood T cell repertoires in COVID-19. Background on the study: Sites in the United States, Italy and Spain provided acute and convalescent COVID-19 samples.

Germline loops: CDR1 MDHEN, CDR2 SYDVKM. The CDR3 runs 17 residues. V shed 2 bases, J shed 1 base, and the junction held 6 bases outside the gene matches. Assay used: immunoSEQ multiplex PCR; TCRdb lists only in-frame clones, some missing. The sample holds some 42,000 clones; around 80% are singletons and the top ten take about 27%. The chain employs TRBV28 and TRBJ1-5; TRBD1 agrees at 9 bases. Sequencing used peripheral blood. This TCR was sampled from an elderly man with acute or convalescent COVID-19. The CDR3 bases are TGTGCCAGCAGTTTAAACGGAGGGACAGGGAGCAATCAGCCCCAGCATTTT. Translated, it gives CASSLNGGTGSNQPQHF.